The entry below describes one T cell receptor beta chain. In the original analysis: Researchers report that nucleated cell counts were estimated from reference gene primer amplification. Sequenced by immunoSEQ multiplex PCR; TCRdb stores in-frame clones only, minus some. Clone size and V and J calls were adopted from that table, with D and trimming inferred from the DNA. The top ten clones hold approximately 16% of a sample with about 130,000 clones, roughly 80% of them seen once. Germline CDR1 LNHDA, CDR2 SQIVND (reference sequence). V was cut by 3 bases and J by 4 bases, with 9 bases left in between. CDR3 length equals 13 residues. This sample was included in a study of blood T cell repertoires in COVID-19. For the study at large: Samples taken during acute and convalescent COVID-19 were collected in the United States, Italy and Spain. Sources were T cells, B-cell-depleted T cells, or PBMCs; the material itself was cDNA or gDNA.

Sequencing input: peripheral blood. The source is a woman aged 45-65 years with acute or convalescent COVID-19. V gene TRBV19 combines with J gene TRBJ1-2; possibly TRBD1 for D (5 bases). CDR3: CASSIREGYGYTF. The CDR3 DNA follows: TGTGCCAGTAGTATCAGGGAGGGCTATGGCTACACCTTC.